This T cell receptor beta chain comes out of a study of OX40 agonist ivuxolimab in advanced cancers. Study-wide background: Enrollees could have had prior anti-PD-1, anti-PD-L1 or anti-CTLA-4 therapy, which roughly 40% had received.

Study outcomes and limitations: CD8+ T cells were the subset that, on average, had more expanded clones than CD4+.

The CDR3 length is 12 residues. Trimming stripped 3 bases from V and 2 bases from J, with 3 bases between. CDR1 and CDR2 (germline): SGHTA, FQGNSA. The sampling schedule covered blood at baseline, cycle 4 day 1, and cycle 7 day 1. The method was immunoSEQ multiplex PCR; TCRdb's version includes in-frame clones alone and lacks a portion of them. Among 45,000 to 70,000 clones listed, around nine tenths were seen once. Concerning this clone itself: Its antigen is still unknown.

The material sequenced was CD4+ or CD8+ T cells sorted from blood, taken in a trial of the OX40 agonist ivuxolimab. The TCR originated in an adult with an advanced solid tumor such as melanoma, head and neck, liver or kidney cancer. The V call is TRBV7-2, the J call TRBJ2-3; D not certain. The CDR3 DNA follows: TGTGCCAGCAGCTTTGCCACAGATACGCAGTATTTT. It encodes CASSFATDTQYF. Full variable domain (missing parts from reference TRBV7-2 and TRBJ2-3): GAGVSQSPSNKVTEKGKDVELRCDPISGHTALYWYRQSLGQGLEFLIYFQGNSAPDKSGLPSDRFSAERTGGSVSTLTIQRTQQEDSAVYLCASSFATDTQYFGPGTRLTVL.